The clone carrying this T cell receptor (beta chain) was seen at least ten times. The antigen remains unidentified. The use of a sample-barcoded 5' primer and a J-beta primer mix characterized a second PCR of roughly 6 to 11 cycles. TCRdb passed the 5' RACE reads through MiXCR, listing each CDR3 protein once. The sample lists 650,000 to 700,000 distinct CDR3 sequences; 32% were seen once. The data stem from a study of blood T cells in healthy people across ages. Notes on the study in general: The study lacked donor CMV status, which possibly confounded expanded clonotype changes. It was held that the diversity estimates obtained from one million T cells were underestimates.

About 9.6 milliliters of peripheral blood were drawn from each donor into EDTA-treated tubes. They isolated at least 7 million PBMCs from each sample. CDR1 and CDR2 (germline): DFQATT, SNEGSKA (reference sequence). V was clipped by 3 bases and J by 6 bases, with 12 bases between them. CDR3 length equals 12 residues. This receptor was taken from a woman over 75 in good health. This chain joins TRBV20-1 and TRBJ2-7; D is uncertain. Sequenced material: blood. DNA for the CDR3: TGCAGTGCTAGCCGCATGCCTCTCGAGCAGTACTTC. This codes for CSASRMPLEQYF.